The TCR beta chain described here comes from a study of T cell changes during pregnancy in multiple sclerosis. V shed 4 bases, J shed 6 bases, and the junction held 13 bases outside the gene matches. The CDR3 is 16 residues long. CDR1 and CDR2 from the germline V gene are SGHDT and YYEEEE. Method: immunoSEQ multiplex PCR; TCRdb's copy keeps in-frame clones and lacks some. The sample yields about 79,000 clones, 85% to 95% seen once. The sample here was peripheral blood, taken in the second trimester of pregnancy. The chain couples TRBV5-6 to TRBJ2-3; TRBD2 agrees at 8 bases. The origin of this receptor is a female donor in good health, enrolled as a control in a pregnancy study. The CDR3: CASSLWAGGVADTQYF. For the CDR3, the DNA is TGTGCCAGCAGCCTGTGGGCGGGGGGAGTAGCCGATACGCAGTATTTT.